The T cell receptor beta chain described here comes from a study of cytomegalovirus exposure and HLA in healthy donors. Study at large: Samples from HLA-typed donors yielded about 85 million unique TCRs in an early data release. Genotyping of under 500 donors showed that about 79% belonged to the Caucasian-associated ancestry cluster.

Trimming took off 0 bases at V and 5 bases at J, with 10 bases between the two ends. This CDR3 region has 14 residues. CDR1 and CDR2 from the germline V gene are SGHAT and FQNNGV. The study, taken as a whole, reports: Several top significant clusters appeared, in a later analysis, to be linked to common viral pathogens.

The PCR employed 60 Vbeta primers together with 13 Jbeta primers. Only in-frame clones appear in the TCRdb table, and some are missing; sequencing was by immunoSEQ multiplex PCR. The sample has 200,000 to 300,000 clones; about 80% are singletons. Comment on this clone: Its cognate antigen is unknown.

Sequencing input: PBMCs. The rearrangement links TRBV11-2 to TRBJ1-1, with D unclear. This TCR was recovered from a woman in her 40s in good health and CMV-seropositive. As DNA, the CDR3 is TGTGCCAGCAGCTTAGAAACGGGGAGGACTGAAGCTTTCTTT. Translation gives CASSLETGRTEAFF.